This T cell receptor (beta chain) was captured by sequencing in a study of regulatory T cells in long-lasting Graves disease. For the study at large: Those with persistent Graves' disease had received antithyroid drugs for over 5 years with positive TSH receptor antibodies.

Building of the TCR beta libraries involved iRepertoire HTBI primers and Arm-PCR of CDR3 regions. MiXCR, applied by TCRdb to the multiplex PCR reads, yields one record per CDR3 protein. This table has around 340,000 distinct CDR3 sequences, roughly a fifth appearing once. The CDR3 sequence is 14 residues long. CDR1 LGHNA and CDR2 YNFKEQ come from the germline V gene. V dropped 4 bases and J dropped 5; count of bases not matched to a gene: 4. Time point specified: persistent/refractory GD, antithyroid drugs over 5 years with positive TRAb. RNA isolated from PBMCs was used to make the TCR library. Material: peripheral blood mononuclear cells (PBMCs), obtained when the disease was refractory, from a patient treated with antithyroid drugs. The chain has TRBV4-2 and TRBJ1-1; 10 nucleotides align to TRBD1. This receptor was obtained from a female donor with Graves disease. The CDR3 sequence: CASSRDRGHTEAFF. The CDR3 DNA reads TGTGCCAGCAGCCGCGACAGGGGGCATACTGAAGCTTTCTTT.